The following is a T cell receptor beta chain sequence with its context. These data belong to a study of identical twins. From germline, CDR1 is SGHAT and CDR2 FQDESV (reference sequence). The V gene end was trimmed by 4 bases and the J gene end by 0 bases; junction bases not matched to a gene: 7. The CDR3 totals 18 residues. From the 5' RACE reads, TCRdb called clonotypes with MiXCR, one entry per CDR3 protein. The repertoire consists of just under 650,000 distinct CDR3 sequences, with around 7.5% occurring once and the leading ten covering approximately 1.5%. The same sample was also studied in work on yellow fever vaccine responses in identical twins.

The chain employs TRBV11-1 and TRBJ2-7, with 15 bases aligning to TRBD2. Sequenced sample: PBMCs. This sequence originates from a woman under 30 in good health. CDR3 bases: TGTGCCAGCAGCTCTCACGGGACTAGCGGGAGGCCCTCCTACGAGCAGTACTTC. Its translation: CASSSHGTSGRPSYEQYF.